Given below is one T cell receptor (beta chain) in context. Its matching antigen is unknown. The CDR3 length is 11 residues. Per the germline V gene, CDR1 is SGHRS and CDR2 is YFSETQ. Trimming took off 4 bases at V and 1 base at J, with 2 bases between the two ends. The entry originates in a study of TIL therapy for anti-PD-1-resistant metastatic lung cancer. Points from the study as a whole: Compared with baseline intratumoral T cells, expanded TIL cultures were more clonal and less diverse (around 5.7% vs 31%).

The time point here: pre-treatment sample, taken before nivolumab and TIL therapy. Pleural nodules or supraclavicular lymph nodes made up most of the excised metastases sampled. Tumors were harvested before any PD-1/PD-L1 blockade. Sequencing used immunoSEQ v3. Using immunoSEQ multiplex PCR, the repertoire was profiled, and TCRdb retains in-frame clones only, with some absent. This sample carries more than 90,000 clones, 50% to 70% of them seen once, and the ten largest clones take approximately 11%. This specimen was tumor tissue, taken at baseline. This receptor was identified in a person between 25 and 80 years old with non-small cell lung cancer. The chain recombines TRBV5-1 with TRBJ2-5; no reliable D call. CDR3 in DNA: TGCGCCAGCAGCCTCCAAGAGACCCAGTACTTC. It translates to CASSLQETQYF.